This T cell receptor beta chain derives from a study of CDR3 diversity in severe acne. Of note for this clonotype: This CDR3 fails to terminate in the conserved phenylalanine or tryptophan, so it likely reflects a read error. Because the CDR3's place on the DNA is in doubt, the DNA is left out and the CDR3 is given as listed by TCRdb.

TCRdb called the PCR reads again in MiXCR, with one record for every CDR3 protein. This table has fewer than 100,000 distinct CDR3 sequences, around 50% appearing once. Input material: blood. The origin of this receptor is a male donor in good health, without acne.

CDR3 in amino acids: CASSLFQGG. The chain carries TRBV5-4 and TRBJ1-1; the D call TRBD1 from the table was never checked on the DNA. Ends included, the CDR3 has 9 residues. The germline V gene encodes CDR1 SGHNT and CDR2 YYREEE (reference sequence).